This is a list of T cell receptor beta chains from one sample in a study of cytomegalovirus exposure and HLA in healthy donors. TCRdb keeps only in-frame clones here, not all; method: immunoSEQ multiplex PCR. The table has 130,000 or so clones, 75% seen once. Sequenced material: PBMCs. The receptors were sampled from a man in his forties in good health and CMV-seronegative. CDR3s include the opening cysteine and the closing phenylalanine or tryptophan. A D gene is named only where the DNA matches it firmly. Rows may omit the clone size; those that give it use once, few, many or a size class.

j_gene,d_gene,abundance,v_gene,CDR3aa,CDR3nt
TRBJ2-3,TRBD2,.,TRBV7-3,CASSQAGESTDTQYF,TGTGCCAGCAGCCAAGCGGGGGAGTCCACAGATACGCAGTATTTT
TRBJ2-5,TRBD2,.,TRBV12-5,CASGASGEETQYF,TGTGCTAGTGGGGCGAGCGGGGAGGAGACCCAGTACTTC
TRBJ2-2,.,few,TRBV5-6,CASSLWDSDTGELFF,TGTGCCAGCAGCCTGTGGGACTCCGACACCGGGGAGCTGTTTTTT
TRBJ2-5,TRBD2,few,TRBV5-6,CASSLRSGGQETQYF,TGTGCCAGCAGCCTCCGTAGCGGGGGGCAAGAGACCCAGTACTTC
TRBJ2-7,TRBD1,.,TRBV7-2,CASSPRQGVSHEQYF,TGTGCCAGCAGCCCACGACAGGGGGTTTCCCACGAGCAGTACTTC
TRBJ1-1,.,.,TRBV13,CASSLVAGITEAFF,TGTGCCAGCAGCTTAGTGGCAGGGATAACTGAAGCTTTCTTT
TRBJ2-3,TRBD2,.,TRBV9,CASSVELAGPVTDTQYF,TGTGCCAGCAGCGTAGAACTAGCGGGGCCGGTAACAGATACGCAGTATTTT
TRBJ1-1,.,.,TRBV6-5,CASSRYGGSTEAFF,TGTGCCAGCAGTCGGTACGGGGGGAGTACTGAAGCTTTCTTT
TRBJ2-4,TRBD2,.,TRBV9,CASSVEGGTRGIQYF,TGTGCCAGCAGCGTAGAGGGAGGGACTCGTGGCATTCAGTACTTC
TRBJ1-2,.,.,TRBV27,CASNPRGGKGYTF,TGTGCCAGCAACCCCAGGGGAGGGAAGGGCTACACCTTC
TRBJ1-1,TRBD1,.,TRBV4-3,CASSQDRGGRGQGEAFF,TGCGCCAGCAGCCAAGATCGAGGTGGCAGGGGGCAGGGTGAAGCTTTCTTT
TRBJ1-5,.,once,TRBV2,CAFGRGSNQPQHF,TGTGCCTTCGGCCGGGGGTCCAATCAGCCCCAGCATTTT
TRBJ2-7,TRBD1,.,TRBV7-2,CASSLGGQGREQYF,TGTGCCAGCAGCTTAGGGGGACAGGGGCGGGAGCAGTACTTC
TRBJ2-3,TRBD1,.,TRBV7-2,CASSITGTGEVDTQYF,TGTGCCAGCAGCATAACCGGGACAGGGGAAGTTGATACGCAGTATTTT
TRBJ1-6,.,.,TRBV6-5,CASSYSGGLRNSPLHF,TGTGCCAGCAGTTACTCGGGGGGGCTGAGGAATTCACCCCTCCACTTT
TRBJ2-2,.,.,TRBV15,CATSKQGANTGELFF,TGTGCCACCAGCAAACAGGGCGCGAACACCGGGGAGCTGTTTTTT
TRBJ1-6,.,.,TRBV11-2,CASSLPPGPRNSPLHF,TGTGCCAGCAGCTTGCCCCCAGGGCCTCGTAATTCACCCCTCCACTTT
TRBJ2-1,TRBD2,.,TRBV11-2,CASSLYLAGEQFF,TGTGCCAGCAGCTTATACCTAGCGGGTGAGCAGTTCTTC
TRBJ2-2,TRBD1,.,TRBV9,CASSPEGQGAFGELFF,TGTGCCAGCAGCCCAGAGGGACAGGGGGCGTTCGGGGAGCTGTTTTTT
TRBJ2-5,.,.,TRBV5-4,CASSWRETQYF,TGTGCCAGCAGCTGGAGGGAGACCCAGTACTTC
TRBJ1-5,.,once,TRBV27,CASSPPNQPQHF,TGTGCCAGCAGTCCCCCTAATCAGCCCCAGCATTTT
TRBJ1-6,TRBD1,.,TRBV6-5,CASSTGQDSSPLHF,TGTGCCAGCAGCACGGGACAGGATTCTTCACCCCTCCACTTT
TRBJ2-7,TRBD1,.,TRBV5-1,CASSLPGQGTEQYF,TGCGCCAGCAGCCTTCCGGGACAGGGGACCGAGCAGTACTTC